The source of this TCR beta chain is a study of control samples from healthy donors and cancer patients. Germline CDR1 reads MRHNA; CDR2 reads SNTAGT. J lost 3 bases, V lost 6 bases, and 8 bases had no gene match. CDR3 size: 14 residues. This clone turned up a few times. Generated by immunoSEQ multiplex PCR, the TCRdb table keeps only in-frame clones and is missing some. The repertoire holds 100,000 to 150,000 clones, roughly 92% seen once, with 4.5% to 7% in the top ten. This TCR was recovered from a man younger than 30 in good health. The sequencing input was blood. The rearrangement uses TRBV6-4 and TRBJ2-7; 7 nucleotides line up with TRBD2. In nucleotides, the CDR3 is TGTGCCAGCAGCCCCCGGGACTACTTCTACGAGCAGTACTTC. Residues: CASSPRDYFYEQYF.